Below, 8 T cell receptor beta chains from the same sample are listed, as sequenced in a study of control samples from healthy donors and cancer patients. TCRdb's copy holds only in-frame clones and misses some; the assay was immunoSEQ multiplex PCR. Of roughly 45,000 clones in the sample, 85% to 95% were seen once. Source material: PBMCs. These receptors all stem from a man younger than 45 with colorectal cancer.

The rearrangement joins TRBV7-9 to TRBJ1-1, with 12 positions matching TRBD1. CDR3 length: 17 amino acids. J was trimmed by 3 bases and V by 4 bases; bases with no gene match: 9. The germline gives CDR1 SEHNR, CDR2 FQNEAQ (reference sequence). CDR3 sequence: CASSSRDRGPRDTEAFF. For the CDR3, the DNA is TGTGCCAGCAGCTCCCGGGACAGGGGGCCTAGGGACACTGAAGCTTTCTTT.

This clone was observed once. This chain links TRBV4-3 with TRBJ1-2, with D unclear. Germline assignment: CDR1 LGHNA and CDR2 YSLEER. V was cut by 0 bases and J by 3 bases, with 11 bases left in between. The CDR3 length is 15 residues. CDR3 sequence (DNA): TGCGCCAGCAGCCAAGATCCATTCACGGACTATGGCTACACCTTC. Residues: CASSQDPFTDYGYTF.

J is TRBJ1-4 and V is TRBV11-1, with TRBD1 matching over 7 bases. V shed 8 bases, J shed 4 bases, and the junction held 13 bases outside the gene matches. The V gene's germline CDR1 is SGHAT and CDR2 FQDESV (reference sequence). This CDR3 comprises 16 residues. CDR3 amino acids: CASRWDSERLNEKLFF. The CDR3 DNA follows: TGTGCCAGCCGCTGGGACAGCGAAAGACTTAATGAAAAACTGTTTTTT.

The J gene is TRBJ1-2, the V gene TRBV7-8; unclear D gene. This CDR3 comprises 17 residues. The germline gives CDR1 SGHVS, CDR2 FQNEAQ. V was shortened by 3 bases and J by 5 bases, with 22 bases between the two germline ends. The CDR3 loop reads CASSFRADPRSPYGYTF. For the CDR3, the DNA is TGTGCCAGCAGCTTTAGGGCAGATCCTCGATCTCCATATGGCTACACCTTC. Looking up the rest from reference TRBV7-8 and TRBJ1-2 gives the full variable domain: GAGVSQSPRYKVAKRGQDVALRCDPISGHVSLFWYQQALGQGPEFLTYFQNEAQLDKSGLPSDRFFAERPEGSVSTLKIQRTQQEDSAVYLCASSFRADPRSPYGYTFGSGTRLTVV.

The chain is built from TRBV29-1 and TRBJ2-3; D unresolved. The CDR3 spans 11 residues. Looked up from germline, CDR1 is SQVTM and CDR2 is ANQGSEA. Trimming took off 5 bases at V and 5 bases at J, with 8 bases between the two ends. The CDR3, as DNA: TGCAGCGTTCAGTTAGGAGATACGCAGTATTTT. This translates into CSVQLGDTQYF.

The CDR3 DNA sequence: TGTGCCAGCAGCCCAGGGGGCCATAGCAATCAGCCCCAGCATTTT. Translated: CASSPGGHSNQPQHF. This chain links TRBV28 with TRBJ1-5; 8 positions agree with TRBD1. CDR1 is MDHEN, CDR2 SYDVKM, per germline. The CDR3 is 15 amino acids. J gave up 0 bases and V 6 bases, and 4 bases lay outside the gene matches.

The chain joins TRBV29-1 to TRBJ2-3; D unclear. Germline CDR1 and CDR2: SQVTM and ANQGSEA. Trimming stripped 6 bases from V and 0 bases from J, with 7 bases between. CDR3 length: 12 residues. CDR3 protein: CSVRTSTDTQYF. For the CDR3, the DNA is TGCAGCGTGCGGACCAGCACAGATACGCAGTATTTT.

The chain joins TRBV3-1 (or the pseudogene TRBV3-2) to TRBJ2-1; TRBD2 aligns across 13 bases. Germline V gene data show CDR1 as LGHDT and CDR2 as YNNKEL (reference sequence). The CDR3 is 20 amino acids. V trimming: 0 bases; J trimming: 4 bases; junction bases outside the gene matches: 12. The CDR3 reads CASSQDRGLAGFRHYNEQFF. The CDR3 coding sequence is TGTGCCAGCAGCCAAGATCGGGGACTAGCGGGGTTCAGACATTACAATGAGCAGTTCTTC.